A single sample gave rise to the 4 T cell receptor beta chains below, sequenced in a study of identical twins. A single record per CDR3 protein comes from TCRdb applying MiXCR to the 5' RACE reads. The table shows around 250,000 distinct CDR3 sequences, with about 13% occurring only once. These data also featured in a second study, about yellow fever vaccine responses in identical twins.

The specimen was memory (CD45RO+) T cells sorted from blood. The origin of the receptors is a woman under 30 in good health.

The V gene is TRBV6-2 or TRBV6-3, the J gene TRBJ2-7, with a tentative D call TRBD1 (5 bases). The CDR3 spans 14 residues. V lost 3 bases and J 3 bases, leaving 12 bases between the germline ends. CDR1 and CDR2 (germline): MNHEY, SVGEGT. The CDR3: CASSYPGYIYEQYF. The CDR3 nucleotides read TGTGCCAGCAGTTATCCAGGGTATATCTACGAGCAGTACTTC.

The CDR3 DNA is TGTGCCAGCAGTTACAGATGGACACGATCTGGGGCCAACGTCCTGACTTTC. Its protein product is CASSYRWTRSGANVLTF. This chain joins TRBV6-5 and TRBJ2-6; tentatively, D is TRBD1 (5 bases). The CDR3 spans 17 residues. Trimming shortened V by 2 bases and J by 1 base, and 12 bases separated the two germline ends. Germline CDR1 reads MNHEY; CDR2 reads SVGAGI.

The table lists this clonotype with a few counts. This chain connects TRBV6-5 to TRBJ2-7; 10 bases match TRBD1. The J segment lost 2 bases and the V segment lost 2 bases, leaving 6 bases of the junction unmatched. Per the germline V gene, CDR1 is MNHEY and CDR2 is SVGAGI. The CDR3 has 16 amino acids. The CDR3 coding sequence is TGTGCCAGCAGTTACGGAACCGGGACAGGGGCCTACGAGCAGTACTTC. It translates to CASSYGTGTGAYEQYF.

This chain uses TRBV3-1 with TRBJ2-2; D not certain. Trimming took 1 base from V and 0 from J, leaving 6 bases between them. Germline V gives CDR1 LGHDT, CDR2 YNNKEL (reference sequence). CDR3 size: 15 residues. This CDR3 reads CASSQALTNTGELFF. The CDR3 nucleotides are TGTGCCAGCAGCCAAGCACTAACGAACACCGGGGAGCTGTTTTTT.